This TCR beta chain was sequenced in a study of metastatic and nonmetastatic thyroid tumors. Study-wide background: Repertoire comparisons spanned blood and tumor or nodule tissue from malignant and benign thyroid patients.

This clone has a count of ten or more. In germline, CDR1 is SGHTA, CDR2 FQGTGA. Trimming took off 3 bases at V and 6 bases at J, with 9 bases between the two ends. The CDR3 covers 13 residues. Through MiXCR, TCRdb re-clonotyped the PCR reads. The sample consists of some 20,000 clones, approximately 9.9% of them appearing once. The entire patient cohort was treatment-naive prior to thyroid surgery. The gene calls are TRBV7-3 and TRBJ2-1; D not resolved. The TCR was taken from a female donor with papillary thyroid cancer or a benign thyroid nodule (not recorded which). Some clones in this sample may be carry-over from other donors' samples. Sequencing was done on a sample of blood. The CDR3 nucleotides are TGTGCCAGCAGCTTGCCGACTTTCAATGAGCAGTTCTTC. This translates into CASSLPTFNEQFF. Together with reference TRBV7-3 and TRBJ2-1, the CDR3 gives the full variable domain: GAGVSQTPSNKVTEKGKYVELRCDPISGHTALYWYRQSLGQGPEFLIYFQGTGAADDSGLPNDRFFAVRPEGSVSTLKIQRTERGDSAVYLCASSLPTFNEQFFGPGTRLTVL.